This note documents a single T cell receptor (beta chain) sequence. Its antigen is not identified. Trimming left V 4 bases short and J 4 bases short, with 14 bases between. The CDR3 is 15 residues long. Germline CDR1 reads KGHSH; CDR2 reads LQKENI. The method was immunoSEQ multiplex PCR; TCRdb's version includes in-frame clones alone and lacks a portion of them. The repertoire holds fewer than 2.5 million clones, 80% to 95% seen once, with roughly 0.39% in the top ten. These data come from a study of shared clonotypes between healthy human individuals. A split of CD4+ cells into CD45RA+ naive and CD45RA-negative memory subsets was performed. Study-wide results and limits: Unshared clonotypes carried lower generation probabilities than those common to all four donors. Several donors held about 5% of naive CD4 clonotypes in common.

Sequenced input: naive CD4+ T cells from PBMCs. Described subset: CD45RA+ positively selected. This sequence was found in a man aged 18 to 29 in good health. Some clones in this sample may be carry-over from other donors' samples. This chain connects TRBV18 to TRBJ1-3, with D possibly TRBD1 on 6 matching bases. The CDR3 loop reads CASSLRTELGNTIYF. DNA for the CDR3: TGTGCCAGCTCACTCCGGACAGAGTTAGGAAACACCATATATTTT.